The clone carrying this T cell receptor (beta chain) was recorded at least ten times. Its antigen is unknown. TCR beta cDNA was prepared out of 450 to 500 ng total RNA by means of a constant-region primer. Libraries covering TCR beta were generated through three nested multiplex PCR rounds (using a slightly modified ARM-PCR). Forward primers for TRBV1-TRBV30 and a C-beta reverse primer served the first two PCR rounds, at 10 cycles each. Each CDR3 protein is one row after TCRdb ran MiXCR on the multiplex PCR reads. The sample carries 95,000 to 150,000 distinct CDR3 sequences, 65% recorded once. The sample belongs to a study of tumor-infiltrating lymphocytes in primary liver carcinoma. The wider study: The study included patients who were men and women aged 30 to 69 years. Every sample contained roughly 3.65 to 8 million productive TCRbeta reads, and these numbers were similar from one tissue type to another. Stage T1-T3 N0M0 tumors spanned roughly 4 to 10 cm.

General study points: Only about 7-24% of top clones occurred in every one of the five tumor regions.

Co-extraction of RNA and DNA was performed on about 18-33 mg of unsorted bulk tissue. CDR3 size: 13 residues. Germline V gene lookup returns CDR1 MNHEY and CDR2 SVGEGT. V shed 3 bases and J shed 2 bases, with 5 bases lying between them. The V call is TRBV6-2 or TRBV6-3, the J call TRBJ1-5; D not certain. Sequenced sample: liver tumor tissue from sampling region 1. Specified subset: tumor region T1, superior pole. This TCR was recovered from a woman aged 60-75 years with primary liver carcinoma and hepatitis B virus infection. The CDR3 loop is CASSYKGNQPQHF. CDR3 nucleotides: TGTGCCAGCAGTTATAAGGGCAATCAGCCCCAGCATTTT.